Below, 17 T cell receptor beta chains from the same sample are listed, as sequenced in a study of T cells in women clearing cervical HPV infection. Produced via immunoSEQ multiplex PCR; TCRdb's table is partial and in-frame only. Found here are 7,500 to 10,000 clones; the top ten clones hold over 8%. What was sequenced was blood buffy coat. These receptors were collected from a woman between 18 and 69 years old with a cervical HPV16 infection that either progressed to CIN3+ or cleared (not recorded which).

This clone is deemed medium-sized by its frequency. The read ends 3 residues before the CDR3 terminus; that terminus is restored from the germline J gene. The chain has TRBV11-2 and TRBJ2-5; no definite D call. This CDR3 has 9 amino acids. Germline V gene data show CDR1 as SGHAT and CDR2 as FQNNGV. V was shortened by 8 bases and J by 4 bases, with 2 bases between the two germline ends. The sequenced part of the CDR3 DNA is TGTGCCAGCCTAGAGACC. It specifies CASLET. The entire CDR3 is CASLETQYF. Drawing the rest from reference TRBV11-2 and TRBJ2-5, the complete variable domain is EAGVAQSPRYKIIEKRQSVAFWCNPISGHATLYWYQQILGQGPKLLIQFQNNGVVDDSQLPKDRFSAERLKGVDSTLKIQPAKLEDSAVYLCASLETQYFGPGTRLLVL.

The CDR3 protein is CSARETSGVAGSQETQYF. CDR3 DNA (partial): TGCAGTGCTAGAGAGACCTCGGGGGTAGCGGGGTCTCAAGAGACC. The chain couples TRBV20-1 to TRBJ2-5; the match to TRBD2 covers 8 bases. Read coverage stops 3 residues before the CDR3 terminus; the germline J gene supplies the remainder. Germline values: CDR1 DFQATT, CDR2 SNEGSKA (reference sequence). The CDR3 runs 18 residues. V dropped 0 bases and J dropped 2; count of bases not matched to a gene: 14.

Remarks on this clone: The read ends 3 residues shy of where the CDR3 ends; the end is completed using the germline J gene. The gene calls are TRBV7-9 and TRBJ1-2, with D hard to call. This CDR3 is built from 15 residues. CDR1 and CDR2 from the germline V gene are SEHNR and FQNEAQ (reference sequence). The CDR3 spells CASSLGTSGADTYTF. The DNA read from the CDR3 is TGTGCCAGCAGCTTAGGGACTAGCGGTGCAGATACC.

Concerning this clone itself: The CDR3 end is not reached by the read, which stops 3 residues before it; the germline J gene fills it in. The chain couples TRBV19 to TRBJ1-2; possible D gene TRBD1, 5 bases. The CDR3 spans 14 residues. Germline loops: CDR1 LNHDA, CDR2 SQIVND (reference sequence). CDR3 DNA (partial): TGTGCCAGTAGTATTAGCGGGGGATCAGATACC. Translating gives CASSISGGSDT. In full, the CDR3 reads CASSISGGSDTYTF.

Remarks on this clone: Read data end 3 residues before the CDR3 end; the end is taken from the germline J gene. The rearrangement joins TRBV29-1 to TRBJ2-5; 8 bases agree with TRBD1. J was trimmed by 6 bases and V by 7 bases; bases with no gene match: 7. CDR1 and CDR2 from the germline V gene are SQVTM and ANQGSEA. This CDR3 is 12 amino acids long. CDR3 loop: CSAYQGAQTQYF. The DNA read from the CDR3 is TGCAGCGCCTACCAGGGGGCCCAGACC.

The covered CDR3 bases are TGTGCCAGCCCTTCCGGACTGGGGTTAGGGGAGACC. Its protein is CASPSGLGLGET. The entire CDR3 sequence reads CASPSGLGLGETQYF. The chain is built from TRBV18 and TRBJ2-5, with a tentative D call TRBD2 (5 bases). The CDR3 goes on 3 residues after the read ends, and that part is filled in from the germline J gene. The V gene lost 8 bases and the J gene lost 5 bases, with 21 bases spanning the gap. CDR3 length: 15 residues. Germline CDR1 is KGHSH and CDR2 is LQKENI.

About this clone itself: The read comes to an end 3 residues before the CDR3 does, leaving the germline J gene to fill in the end. V is TRBV6-2 or TRBV6-3 and J is TRBJ2-3, with D possibly TRBD2 on 6 matching bases. The CDR3 runs to 12 residues. Trimming cost V 5 bases and J 4 bases, with 7 bases left between them. Germline V gene lookup returns CDR1 MNHEY and CDR2 SVGEGT. The chain's CDR3 is CASSGDSDTQYF. The DNA read from the CDR3 is TGTGCCAGCAGTGGGGACTCAGATACG.

In regard to this clone: The read falls 3 residues short of the CDR3 end, and the missing part is taken from the germline J gene. This sample also contains other DNA sequences that code for the same CDR3. The chain links TRBV7-2 to TRBJ1-2, with D maybe TRBD1 (5 bases). CDR1 SGHTA and CDR2 FQGNSA come from the germline V gene. This CDR3 spans 13 amino acids. The part of the CDR3 DNA that was read is TGTGCCAGCAGCTTAGCGGGGCGGCCTGGT. Its protein product is CASSLAGRPG. The whole CDR3 reads CASSLAGRPGYTF.

On this clone: Read coverage stops 3 residues before the CDR3 terminus; the germline J gene supplies the remainder. The chain joins TRBV7-2 to TRBJ2-5, with 8 positions matching TRBD1. Trimming cost V 1 base and J 5 bases; bases outside gene matches: 6. Germline loops: CDR1 SGHTA, CDR2 FQGNSA. The CDR3 length is 15 residues. CDR3 loop: CASSLGRQGAETQYF. CDR3 DNA, as far as it was read: TGTGCCAGCAGCTTAGGGCGGCAGGGGGCGGAGACC.

About this clone itself: The junction differs from germline at one of its ends, possibly a read error. The read ends 3 residues before the CDR3 terminus; that terminus is restored from the germline J gene. The V call is TRBV7-7, the J call TRBJ2-4; no reliable D call. Germline assignment: CDR1 SSHAT and CDR2 FNYEAQ (reference sequence). CDR3 length equals 13 residues. CDR3 DNA (partial): TGTGCTAGCAGCCCCGTTACCAACTATGGT. Encoded protein: CASSPVTNYG. Given in full, the CDR3 is CASSPVTNYGQYF.

For this clone: Read sequence stops 3 residues before the CDR3 end, and the germline J gene provides the missing end. The V call is TRBV7-2, the J call TRBJ2-2; perhaps TRBD2 as D (6 bases). CDR1 is SGHTA, CDR2 FQGNSA, per germline. The CDR3 is made up of 15 amino acids. The CDR3 loop reads CASSPDRGSNEKLFF. The covered CDR3 bases are TGTGCCAGCAGCCCAGATCGGGGGTCTAATGAAAAG.

Turning to this clone: The read ends 3 residues shy of where the CDR3 ends; the end is completed using the germline J gene. The chain employs TRBV20-1 and TRBJ1-2; D is perhaps TRBD1 (6 bases). V was shortened by 0 bases and J by 0 bases, with 17 bases between the two germline ends. Germline CDR1 DFQATT, CDR2 SNEGSKA (reference sequence). CDR3 length: 17 residues. The CDR3 spells CSARDRGNRDANYGYTF. The CDR3 DNA, read in part, is TGCAGTGCTAGAGATAGGGGGAATCGCGATGCTAACTATGGC.

As concerns this clone: The CDR3 extends 3 residues past the end of the read, so its final part is completed from the germline J gene. The rearrangement uses TRBV7-2 and TRBJ2-1; possible D gene TRBD2, 5 bases. This CDR3 comprises 12 residues. Germline V lookup: CDR1 SGHTA, CDR2 FQGNSA. V lost 5 bases, J lost 9 bases, and 11 bases lay in between. The CDR3 protein is CASSKGGPEQFF. The DNA read from the CDR3 is TGTGCCAGCAGCAAAGGCGGGCCTGAG.

Comment on this clone: The DNA ends 3 residues before the CDR3 does, and the rest of the CDR3 is filled in from the germline J gene. V gene TRBV5-1 combines with J gene TRBJ1-6; TRBD1 agrees at 8 bases. The CDR3 extends over 14 amino acids. Looked up from germline, CDR1 is SGHRS and CDR2 is YFSETQ. Losses at the gene ends were 1 base for V and 9 bases for J; bases not matched to a gene: 3. The chain's CDR3 is CASSLQGASSPLHF. The part of the CDR3 DNA that was read is TGCGCCAGCAGCTTGCAGGGGGCGAGTTCACCC. The whole variable domain, remainder taken from reference TRBV5-1 and TRBJ1-6, is KAGVTQTPRYLIKTRGQQVTLSCSPISGHRSVSWYQQTPGQGLQFLFEYFSETQRNKGNFPGRFSGRQFSNSRSEMNVSTLELGDSALYLCASSLQGASSPLHFGNGTRLTVT.

Points on this clone: The DNA ends 3 residues before the CDR3 does, and the rest of the CDR3 is filled in from the germline J gene. Within the sample, other DNA sequences also encode this same CDR3. The chain combines TRBV5-5 with TRBJ2-7, with D possibly being TRBD1 (6 bases). Trimming took 0 bases from V and 4 from J, leaving 14 bases between them. CDR3 size: 15 residues. CDR1 and CDR2 from the germline V gene are SGHKS and YYEKEE (reference sequence). The CDR3 protein is CASSLADTGIYEQYF. The CDR3 DNA, read in part, is TGTGCCAGCAGCTTGGCGGACACAGGGATATACGAG.

As for this clone: The missing CDR3 end, 3 residues past where the read stops, is filled in from the germline J gene. This chain uses TRBV10-3 with TRBJ2-6; perhaps TRBD2 as D (5 bases). There are 16 residues in the CDR3. V was cut by 5 bases and J by 0 bases, with 11 bases left in between. Germline assignment: CDR1 ENHRY and CDR2 SYGVKD. CDR3 sequence: CAISPLEGSGANVLTF. The part of the CDR3 DNA that was read is TGTGCCATCAGTCCCCTTGAGGGCTCTGGGGCCAACGTC.

With regard to this clone: The sequenced fragment ends 3 residues before the CDR3 boundary, so the rest is inferred from the germline J gene. The V gene is TRBV20-1, the J gene TRBJ1-1; D remains unclear. This CDR3 contains 13 residues. Germline CDR1 is DFQATT and CDR2 is SNEGSKA (reference sequence). V dropped 2 bases and J dropped 6 bases, with 13 bases sitting between them. CDR3 protein: CSARSPRSAEAFF. The sequenced CDR3 bases are TGCAGTGCTAGATCCCCAAGAAGCGCTGAA.